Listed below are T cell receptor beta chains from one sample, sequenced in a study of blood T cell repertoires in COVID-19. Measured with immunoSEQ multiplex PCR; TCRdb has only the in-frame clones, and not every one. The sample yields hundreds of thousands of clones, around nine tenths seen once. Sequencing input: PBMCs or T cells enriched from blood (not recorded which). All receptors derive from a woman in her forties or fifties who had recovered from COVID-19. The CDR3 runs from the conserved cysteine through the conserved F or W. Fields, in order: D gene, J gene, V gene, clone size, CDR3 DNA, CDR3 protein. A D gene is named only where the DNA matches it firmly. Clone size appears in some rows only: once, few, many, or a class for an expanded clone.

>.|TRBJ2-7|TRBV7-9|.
TGTGCCAGCAGCATACTGTCGGGGGAGCAGTACTTC
CASSILSGEQYF
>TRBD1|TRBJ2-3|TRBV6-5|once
TGTGCCATACGGACAGGGGTAGGAGCGGATACGCAGTATTTT
CAIRTGVGADTQYF
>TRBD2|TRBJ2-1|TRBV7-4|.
TGTGCCAGCAGCTTAACGCTAGCGGACTACAATGAGCAGTTCTTC
CASSLTLADYNEQFF
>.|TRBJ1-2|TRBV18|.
TGTGCCAGCTCACCGTCGGGAGTAGACTATGGCTACACCTTC
CASSPSGVDYGYTF
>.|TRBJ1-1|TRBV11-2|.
TGTGCCAGCAGCCCTCCCAGTGTCACTGAAGCTTTCTTT
CASSPPSVTEAFF
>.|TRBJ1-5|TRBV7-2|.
TGTGCCAGCAGCTTAGACATGACACGTCGGCAGCCCCAGCATTTT
CASSLDMTRRQPQHF
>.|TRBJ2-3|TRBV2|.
TGTGCCAGCAGGAGGTCGGGGTTCACAGATACGCAGTATTTT
CASRRSGFTDTQYF
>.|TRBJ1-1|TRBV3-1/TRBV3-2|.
TGTGCCAGCAGGGGAGCAAACACTGAAGCTTTCTTT
CASRGANTEAFF
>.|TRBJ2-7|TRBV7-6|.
TGTGCCAGCAGCCGGGACAAGACCTACGAGCAGTACTTC
CASSRDKTYEQYF
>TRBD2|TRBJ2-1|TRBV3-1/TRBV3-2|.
TGTGCCAGCAGCCAGACGACTAGCGGGAGTCCCTACAATGAGCAGTTCTTC
CASSQTTSGSPYNEQFF
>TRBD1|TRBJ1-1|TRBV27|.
TGTGCCAGCAGTTTAGGACAGGGGAGCACTGAAGCTTTCTTT
CASSLGQGSTEAFF
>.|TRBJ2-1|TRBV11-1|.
TGTGCCAGCAGTCGCGAGATACCCTACAATGAGCAGTTCTTC
CASSREIPYNEQFF
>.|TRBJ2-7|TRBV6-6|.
TGTGCCAGCGGACACAGCTCCTACGAGCAGTACTTC
CASGHSSYEQYF
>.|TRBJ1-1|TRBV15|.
TGTGCCACCAGCAGATTGGGTGGCACAGTGAACACTGAAGCTTTCTTT
CATSRLGGTVNTEAFF
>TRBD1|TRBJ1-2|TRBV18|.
TGTGCCAGCTCAACGGCAGGGGGCGACTATGGCTACACCTTC
CASSTAGGDYGYTF
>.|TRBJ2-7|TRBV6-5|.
TGTGCCAGCAGTTACTCATCGAACCAGGTAATCTACGAGCAGTACTTC
CASSYSSNQVIYEQYF
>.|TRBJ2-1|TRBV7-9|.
TGTGCCAGCAGCCCCAATGCAGTATCATATGAGCAGTTCTTC
CASSPNAVSYEQFF
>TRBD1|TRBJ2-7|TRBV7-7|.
TGTGCTACCCCAACAATGCGGAACCGGGACAGGGGGTTGAACGAGCAGTACTTC
CATPTMRNRDRGLNEQYF
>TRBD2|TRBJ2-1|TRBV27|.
TGTGCCAGCAGTACCCGGACTAGCGGGAGTCCCTACAATGAGCAGTTCTTC
CASSTRTSGSPYNEQFF
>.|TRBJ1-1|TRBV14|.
TGTGCCAGCAGCCAAGAGTTAGGGGTAATGAACACTGAAGCTTTCTTT
CASSQELGVMNTEAFF
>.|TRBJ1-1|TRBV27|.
TGTGCCAGCAACTCACCGGGATTGAACACTGAAGCTTTCTTT
CASNSPGLNTEAFF
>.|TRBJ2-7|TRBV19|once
TGTGCCAGTAGTTTTCAGGGACAACCTTACGAGCAGTACTTC
CASSFQGQPYEQYF
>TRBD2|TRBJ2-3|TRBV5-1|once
TGCGCCAGCAGCTTGGAATCCAGCGGGAGGGCCGATACGCAGTATTTT
CASSLESSGRADTQYF
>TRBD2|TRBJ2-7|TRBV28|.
TGTGCCAGCAGTTTATTTTTACCCGCCAGGCAGGGAGGGTACGAGCAGTACTTC
CASSLFLPARQGGYEQYF
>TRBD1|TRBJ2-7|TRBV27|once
TGTGCCAGCAGTTCCCGACAGGGACCCTACGAGCAGTACTTC
CASSSRQGPYEQYF